A selection of T cell receptor beta chains follows, all from one sample in a study of T-cell reconstitution after alpha-beta-depleted transplantation in children. One entry per CDR3 protein, called by TCRdb with MiXCR from the PCR reads. The top ten hold over 25% of the sample, which has about 980,000 distinct CDR3 sequences, roughly 29% seen once. Sequenced material: PBMCs, mostly from graft donor cells, taken 360 days after TCRalphabeta/CD19-depleted stem cell transplant. These receptors came from a boy in the first two years of life who had a stem cell transplant for SCID, so the T cells may come from the graft donor. Both conserved end residues are part of each CDR3. Clone sizes are given selectively: once, few, many, or a class where the clone is expanded.

V	size	J	CDR3
TRBV7-9	.	TRBJ2-1	CASSFGGVIYNEQFF
TRBV5-5	few	TRBJ2-1	CASRSLTGGIGNEQFF
TRBV20-1	few	TRBJ1-2	CSATPQSNYGYTF
TRBV7-2	few	TRBJ2-1	CASSLDGRTYNEQFF
TRBV15	.	TRBJ2-1	CATSRPGLSYNEQFF
TRBV7-3	few	TRBJ2-2	CASSLTGQFDGELFF
TRBV5-1	.	TRBJ1-3	CASSLGPRTGNTIYF
TRBV3-1	few	TRBJ2-6	CASSQDRVSGANVLTF
TRBV6-5	few	TRBJ2-2	CASSYRGQVTGELFF
TRBV6-5	few	TRBJ1-2	CASSYSFGAGGANYGYTF
TRBV19	few	TRBJ2-7	CASSRGLLGTYEQYF
TRBV4-3	many	TRBJ1-1	CASSSTRASWGTEAFF
TRBV13	.	TRBJ1-4	CASSRGWATYDEKLFF
TRBV4-3	.	TRBJ2-1	CASRRGQGGNEQFF
TRBV20-1	many	TRBJ2-5	CSAGEFRETQYF
TRBV20-1	few	TRBJ1-6	CSASVGQLRDNSPLHF
TRBV29-1	many	TRBJ2-1	CSASGTGYNEQFF
TRBV9	few	TRBJ1-1	CASSAGTGRNTEAFF
TRBV6-1	few	TRBJ2-5	CASSRQGFQETQYF
TRBV4-1	.	TRBJ1-1	CASSQDSGQGAAEAFF
TRBV4-2	.	TRBJ2-5	CASSQVHRGPQETQYF
TRBV10-3	few	TRBJ2-7	CAILNRGEQYF
TRBV7-2	few	TRBJ1-1	CASSLGRGLRGNTEAFF
TRBV5-1	.	TRBJ2-1	CASADFPGTYNEQFF
TRBV20-1	few	TRBJ2-7	CSARNGGFYEQYF
TRBV6-1	.	TRBJ2-5	CARTRSPTLQETQYF
TRBV7-8	few	TRBJ2-3	CASSSLGGADTQYF
TRBV6-5	few	TRBJ1-2	CASSYWNRDASYGYTF
TRBV28	.	TRBJ2-7	CASSLWAVRGYYEQYF
TRBV11-2	few	TRBJ2-1	CASSLDRFRGRVNEQFF
TRBV5-6	few	TRBJ2-1	CASSLRYWGQMYNEQFF
TRBV5-1	few	TRBJ2-5	CASSFGSRLQETQYF
TRBV20-1	.	TRBJ2-7	CSARDGRGREQYF
TRBV4-3	few	TRBJ2-7	CASSQSVGSYEQYF
TRBV5-1	.	TRBJ2-7	CASSRAGDSYEQYF
TRBV5-4	.	TRBJ2-3	CASRLGGPRGGADTQYF
TRBV30	.	TRBJ2-7	CAWSAGQGSSYEQYF
TRBV29-1	many	TRBJ2-1	CSVPGTGLYNEQFF
TRBV20-1	few	TRBJ1-1	CSARDFTEAFF
TRBV5-1	.	TRBJ2-3	CASSTQRGGTDTQYF
TRBV7-9	.	TRBJ2-1	CASSPARPGLGGNEQFF
TRBV15	.	TRBJ2-1	CATSNGSRDNEQFF
TRBV4-1	.	TRBJ2-1	CASSPLGSGGYYNEQFF
TRBV7-9	few	TRBJ2-3	CASSLGSGGGKDTQYF
TRBV12-3/TRBV12-4	.	TRBJ2-5	CASSPRHNPLQETQYF
TRBV11-2	.	TRBJ2-2	CASSLGDGRPTGELFF
TRBV20-1	.	TRBJ2-3	CSAPPLLTRTDTQYF
TRBV20-1	.	TRBJ2-1	CCARAQRERGDWNEQFF
TRBV7-3	few	TRBJ1-5	CASSPIGTGNQPQHF
TRBV11-2	.	TRBJ1-1	CASSPRQGFTMNTEAFF
TRBV28	.	TRBJ2-5	CASSLVGLAAKETQYF
TRBV12-3/TRBV12-4	.	TRBJ2-7	CASSPTTGNYEQYF
TRBV12-3/TRBV12-4	.	TRBJ1-4	CASRRTGGGNEKLFF